Listed below are T cell receptor beta chains from one sample, sequenced in a study of blood T cell repertoires in COVID-19. The table came from immunoSEQ multiplex PCR; TCRdb's copy has only in-frame clones and leaves some out. The profile shows roughly 200,000 clones, around 85% of them singletons. Sequencing input: peripheral blood. Every receptor here comes from a woman aged 60-70 years with acute or convalescent COVID-19. Both conserved end residues are part of each CDR3. The order of the fields is J gene, D gene, V gene, clone size, CDR3 DNA, CDR3 protein. A D gene is named only where the DNA matches it firmly. The size of a clone is reported for some rows only, either as once, few or many, or as a class for expanded clones.

TRBJ1-1 | - | TRBV30 | few | TGTGCCTGGAGTCCCTGGAACACTGAAGCTTTCTTT | CAWSPWNTEAFF
TRBJ1-1 | - | TRBV19 | - | TGTGCTTCGTCAAAGCGGGAGAACACTGAAGCTTTCTTT | CASSKRENTEAFF
TRBJ1-1 | - | TRBV30 | - | TGTGCCTGGAGTGGGGGCAGCTATGAAGCTTTCTTT | CAWSGGSYEAFF
TRBJ1-2 | - | TRBV28 | - | TGTGCCACCAACAATAGGGGGTTTCGGGGCTACACCTTC | CATNNRGFRGYTF
TRBJ2-3 | - | TRBV7-3 | - | TGTGCCAGCAGCATGTCGGCGGGGCTCGGCACAGATACGCAGTATTTT | CASSMSAGLGTDTQYF
TRBJ2-3 | TRBD2 | TRBV9 | - | TGTGCCAGCAGCGGGACTAGCGGGCAGTATTTT | CASSGTSGQYF
TRBJ2-7 | TRBD1 | TRBV29-1 | - | TGCAGCGTTGAAGGGGACAGGGGCCGACCCTACGAGCAGTACTTC | CSVEGDRGRPYEQYF
TRBJ1-4 | - | TRBV18 | - | TGTGCCAGCTCACCATCCCCCGAGGGACTTACCAATGAAAAACTGTTTTTT | CASSPSPEGLTNEKLFF
TRBJ2-1 | - | TRBV6-5 | - | TGTGCCAGCAGTTACGAGGCCAGCTTCTCCTACAATGAGCAGTTCTTC | CASSYEASFSYNEQFF
TRBJ2-7 | TRBD2 | TRBV7-8 | once | TGTGCCAGCAGCTTAAAAGCGGGGTCCGGCGAGCAGTACTTC | CASSLKAGSGEQYF
TRBJ1-2 | - | TRBV30 | - | TGTGCCTGGAGTGTACTGGGGTCGGGGGGCTACACCTTC | CAWSVLGSGGYTF
TRBJ2-7 | TRBD2 | TRBV7-2 | - | TGTGCCAGCAGCCGTGAAGGGACTAGCGGGTTCCCGTACTTC | CASSREGTSGFPYF
TRBJ2-1 | TRBD2 | TRBV7-3 | - | TGTGCCAGCAGTCGCGCGGGAGGGTCCCTCAATGAGCAGTTCTTC | CASSRAGGSLNEQFF
TRBJ1-1 | - | TRBV7-9 | - | TGTGCCAGCAGCCCGGGGAGGGCAGGGTGGAGCACTGAAGCTTTCTTT | CASSPGRAGWSTEAFF
TRBJ1-5 | - | TRBV7-6 | - | TGTGCCAGCAGCTTAGGCGGCAGGGAAAATCAGCCCCAGCATTTT | CASSLGGRENQPQHF
TRBJ2-5 | TRBD2 | TRBV18 | - | TGTGCCAGCTCAATTCTTGGGACTAGCGGAGTCCTATACCAAGAGACCCAGTACTTC | CASSILGTSGVLYQETQYF
TRBJ2-1 | TRBD2 | TRBV24-1 | - | TGTGCCACCAGTGACCCGACTAGCGGGAGAATGAATGAGCAGTTCTTC | CATSDPTSGRMNEQFF
TRBJ2-7 | - | TRBV9 | - | TGTGCCAGCAGCACCCGAGGGGGGGGTCCCCTTTTCGAGCAGTACTTC | CASSTRGGGPLFEQYF
TRBJ1-5 | - | TRBV6-1 | - | TGTGCCAGCAGTGAAGCCAGATGGGGCAGCAATCAGCTCCAGCATTTT | CASSEARWGSNQLQHF
TRBJ1-1 | - | TRBV18 | - | TGTGCCAGCTCACCCCTCGGGGACACGAACACTGAAGCTTTCTTT | CASSPLGDTNTEAFF
TRBJ1-2 | - | TRBV10-1 | once | TGCGCCAGCAGTGAATCAGGGAACCCCTATGGCTACACCTTC | CASSESGNPYGYTF
TRBJ1-2 | - | TRBV11-2 | - | TGTGCCAGCAGCTCAATTATGACAGCTTCCAATGGCTACACCTTC | CASSSIMTASNGYTF
TRBJ2-1 | TRBD1 | TRBV2 | - | TGTGCCAGTGGGACAGGGGCCTACAATGAGCAGTTCTTC | CASGTGAYNEQFF
TRBJ1-2 | - | TRBV3-1/TRBV3-2 | - | TGTGCCAGCAGCCAGAGGGTTACCTATGGCTACACCTTC | CASSQRVTYGYTF
TRBJ1-2 | - | TRBV19 | few | TGTGCCAGTAGTACATCAGGGCGGCCTAACTATGGCTACACCTTC | CASSTSGRPNYGYTF
TRBJ2-5 | - | TRBV7-9 | - | TGTGCCATCCGTGCGGCTAGCGTCCCGGAGACCCAGTACTTC | CAIRAASVPETQYF
TRBJ2-1 | TRBD2 | TRBV5-1 | - | TGCGCCAGCAGCTTAGCGGGAGGGCTACAGTCCTACAATGAGCAGTTCTTC | CASSLAGGLQSYNEQFF
TRBJ1-2 | TRBD1 | TRBV6-5 | - | TGTGCCACCATGACAGGGGTGGGTTACGGCTACACCTTC | CATMTGVGYGYTF
TRBJ1-2 | TRBD1 | TRBV29-1 | - | TGCAGCGTTGAGGGGACAGGGGTCCCTTATGGCTACACCTTC | CSVEGTGVPYGYTF
TRBJ2-5 | - | TRBV5-1 | - | TGCGCCAGCAGCGGCCTCGCCCGGGGTCAAGAGACCCAGTACTTC | CASSGLARGQETQYF
TRBJ2-7 | - | TRBV5-1 | once | TGCGCCAGCAGCCCTTCCCTATCCTACGAGCAGTACTTC | CASSPSLSYEQYF
TRBJ2-1 | - | TRBV9 | - | TGTGCCAGCAGCGCCCTTCAGGGTCCTATAGGGAATGAGCAGTTCTTC | CASSALQGPIGNEQFF
TRBJ1-5 | TRBD1 | TRBV28 | - | TGTGCCAGCAGTTTATACAGGGGGCAAATTGGCAATCAGCCCCAGCATTTT | CASSLYRGQIGNQPQHF
TRBJ1-6 | TRBD1 | TRBV2 | - | TGTGCCAGCAGTCATGACAGGGGGGATTCACCCCTCCACTTT | CASSHDRGDSPLHF
TRBJ1-6 | - | TRBV6-5 | - | TGTGCCACCTTCAGGTCTTCTAATTCACCCCTCCACTTT | CATFRSSNSPLHF
TRBJ2-7 | - | TRBV5-5 | - | TGTGCCAGCAGCCCCTTAGGGGGACCCTACGAGCAGTACTTC | CASSPLGGPYEQYF
TRBJ2-1 | TRBD2 | TRBV7-6 | - | TGTGCCAGCAGCTTACTAGCGGGAGTGGGCAATGAGCAGTTCTTC | CASSLLAGVGNEQFF
TRBJ1-4 | - | TRBV7-9 | - | TGTGCCAGCAGCAGCCGGGATCCTGCCTCAGAAAAACTGTTTTTT | CASSSRDPASEKLFF
TRBJ1-2 | TRBD1 | TRBV30 | - | TGTGCCTCGGTCGGACAGGGGGTGTATGGCTACACCTTC | CASVGQGVYGYTF
TRBJ1-5 | - | TRBV5-1 | - | TGCGCCAGCAGCTTAGAATGGGGGGTGGATCAGCCCCAGCATTTT | CASSLEWGVDQPQHF
TRBJ1-5 | - | TRBV19 | - | TGTGCCAGTAGTACCCAGGGAAAAGATCAGCCCCAGCATTTT | CASSTQGKDQPQHF
TRBJ1-5 | - | TRBV4-1 | - | TGCGCCAGCAGCCAAGATGCGGGGAGCAATCAGCCCCAGCATTTT | CASSQDAGSNQPQHF
TRBJ1-2 | TRBD1 | TRBV19 | few | TGTGCCAGTAGTTTCTCTACACAGGGGGTCGGCTATGGCTACACCTTC | CASSFSTQGVGYGYTF
TRBJ1-1 | - | TRBV28 | - | TGTGCCAGCAGTGCAACCGGGACAAAGAACACTGAAGCTTTCTTT | CASSATGTKNTEAFF
TRBJ2-2 | TRBD1 | TRBV28 | - | TGTGCCAGCAGCCTTACAGGGGGCCGCGCCGGGGAGCTGTTTTTT | CASSLTGGRAGELFF
TRBJ1-1 | - | TRBV7-8 | - | TGTGCCAGCAGCCCGGGAACGAACACTGAAGCTTTCTTT | CASSPGTNTEAFF
TRBJ2-3 | TRBD1 | TRBV5-1 | - | TGCGCCAGCAGCTTGTGGACAGGCCCTTACCCATCCGATACGCAGTATTTT | CASSLWTGPYPSDTQYF
TRBJ1-5 | - | TRBV19 | - | TGTGCCAGTAGTTATCAGGAAAATCAGCCCCAGCATTTT | CASSYQENQPQHF
TRBJ2-5 | TRBD2 | TRBV9 | - | TGTGCCAGCAGCTTCAGCGCGGGAGTAGGAGAGACCCAGTACTTC | CASSFSAGVGETQYF
TRBJ2-1 | TRBD1 | TRBV4-1 | - | TGCGCCAGCAGCCAAGTCGGGACAGGGTGGAATGAGCAGTTCTTC | CASSQVGTGWNEQFF
TRBJ1-2 | TRBD1 | TRBV10-2 | - | TGCGCCAGCAGTAAACAGGGGGGATCACTGGATGGCTACACCTTC | CASSKQGGSLDGYTF
TRBJ1-3 | - | TRBV6-5 | once | TGTGCCACCAAAATGGGGCTCTCTGGAAACACCATATATTTT | CATKMGLSGNTIYF
TRBJ1-1 | - | TRBV19 | once | TGTGCCAGTAGTATATCGACAGGGAACACTGAAGCTTTCTTT | CASSISTGNTEAFF
TRBJ1-6 | - | TRBV5-1 | - | TGCGCCAGCAGCTTGGACAGGCTCTATAATTCACCCCTCCACTTT | CASSLDRLYNSPLHF
TRBJ2-7 | TRBD1 | TRBV30 | - | TGTGCCTATGTCCCGACAGGGGTCTACGAGCAGTACTTC | CAYVPTGVYEQYF
TRBJ1-2 | TRBD1 | TRBV5-1 | - | TGCGCCAGCAGCGAACAGGGGGCGCAGAAGATTGGTGGCTACACCTTC | CASSEQGAQKIGGYTF
TRBJ2-2 | - | TRBV5-4 | few | TGTGCCAGCAAGTTAGAGAGGGAAGGGGAGCTGTTTTTT | CASKLEREGELFF
TRBJ1-6 | TRBD1 | TRBV5-1 | - | TGCGCCAGCAGCTTTGACAGGGGGAATTCACCCCTCCACTTT | CASSFDRGNSPLHF
TRBJ1-2 | TRBD1 | TRBV3-1/TRBV3-2 | - | TGTGCCAGCAGCGCACAACGGGACAGGCATGGCTACACCTTC | CASSAQRDRHGYTF